This T cell receptor beta chain originates from a study of T cells in women clearing cervical HPV infection. Study overall: Cases were women with histologically confirmed HPV16-related CIN3 or worse, including a couple of invasive cancers.

Findings of the study overall: CIN3+ cases had significantly higher TCR richness than controls; evenness did not differ.

This CDR3 is 13 amino acids long. V lost 3 bases, J lost 5 bases, and 8 bases lay in between. Germline V gene data show CDR1 as SGHTA and CDR2 as FQGTGA. This table comes from immunoSEQ multiplex PCR, and its TCRdb copy is limited to in-frame clones, with some not included. Listed are 20,000 or so clones; 3% to 4% falls within the top ten. A note on this clone: Its cognate antigen is unknown. The sequenced fragment ends 3 residues before the CDR3 boundary, so the rest is inferred from the germline J gene. Other DNA sequences in the sample encode the same CDR3.

This TCR came from a woman between 18 and 69 years old with a cervical HPV16 infection that either progressed to CIN3+ or cleared (not recorded which). The V call is TRBV7-3, the J call TRBJ2-1; weak D call: TRBD2 (5 bases). Sequenced input: blood buffy coat. This chain's CDR3 is CASSFRGNNEQFF. The covered CDR3 bases are TGTGCCAGCAGCTTTCGGGGTAACAATGAG.